This TCR beta chain was profiled in a study of early T cells in non-severe SARS-CoV-2 infection. One entry per CDR3 protein, called by TCRdb with MiXCR from the 5' RACE reads. The sample contains 70,000 to 85,000 distinct CDR3 sequences, approximately 12% of which appear only once. The CDR3 is made up of 14 amino acids. From germline, CDR1 is MNHEY and CDR2 SVGEGT. Turning to this clonotype: A read error may account for a junction end that differs from germline.

The J gene is TRBJ1-4, the V gene TRBV6-2 or TRBV6-3; 7 bases are a match to TRBD1. Sequencing was performed on whole blood, taken at baseline. The sequence was collected from an adult who was a healthcare worker with PCR-confirmed SARS-CoV-2 infection or an uninfected control (not recorded which). The donor label of this sample is uncertain. The CDR3 sequence: CVSNRQGIEEKLFF. CDR3 nucleotide sequence: TGTGTCAGCAATCGACAGGGAATCGAGGAAAAACTGTTTTTT.